The 30 T cell receptor beta chains below come from one sample, sequenced in a study of T cells after yellow fever vaccination (dated by TCRdb to about 2019). The treatment or condition label here, explained by the study, means: live attenuated yellow fever vaccine strain. Libraries were made using 5' RACE. The reads were generated on an Illumina HiSeq 2500. TCRdb took the public reads, trimmed them with fastp at Q25, ran MiXCR for clone calling and kept in-frame beta chains. Under each unique CDR3 protein, matching rows form one entry showing the most common genes and DNA. The sample table records about 400,000 distinct CDR3 sequences; under 14% of these occur just once. The ten largest clones represent less than 20% of the sample. Source: PBMCs, taken on the day of the first yellow fever vaccination. The receptors originated from a man aged 18 to 30 who received the YFV17D yellow fever vaccine.

The chain couples TRBV5-1 to TRBJ2-3; D not resolved. The germline CDR1 and CDR2 sequences are SGHRS and YFSETQ. This CDR3 region has 15 residues. The V and J ends lost 4 bases and 0 bases respectively, with 12 bases between them. The CDR3 protein is CASSVIDWSTDTQYF. CDR3 nucleotides: TGCGCCAGCAGCGTGATTGACTGGAGCACAGATACGCAGTATTTT.

Regarding this clonotype: Relative to the germline gene, one junction end is altered; a read error may explain this. The chain carries TRBV6-2 or TRBV6-3 and TRBJ2-5; 8 bases agree with TRBD2. Germline CDR1 MNHEY, CDR2 SVGEGT. The CDR3 is made up of 11 amino acids. Written as DNA, the CDR3 is TGCGCTTCGGGGGGGCTGGAGACCCAGTACTTC. The encoded protein is CASGGLETQYF.

The sample holds a few counts of this clonotype. The rearrangement uses TRBV20-1 and TRBJ1-2, with D tentatively TRBD1 (6 bases). From germline, CDR1 is DFQATT and CDR2 SNEGSKA (reference sequence). The CDR3 sequence is 14 residues long. Trimming removed 5 bases from V and 3 bases from J, with 16 bases in between. The CDR3 region is CSALYTGPDYGYTF. The CDR3 bases are TGCAGTGCTCTTTATACAGGGCCGGACTATGGCTACACCTTC.

The chain recombines TRBV4-3 with TRBJ2-3; 8 bases agree with TRBD1. CDR1 is LGHNA, CDR2 YSLEER, per germline. Trimming removed 3 bases from V and 1 base from J; junction bases left unmatched: 9. CDR3 length equals 17 residues. The CDR3 protein is CASSQADRARGTDTQYF. The DNA for the CDR3 is TGCGCCAGCAGCCAGGCGGACAGGGCTCGGGGCACAGATACGCAGTATTTT.

This clonotype was observed at least ten times. The chain links TRBV29-1 to TRBJ2-5; 10 nucleotides align to TRBD2. The CDR3 has 16 residues. Trimming removed 6 bases from V and 5 bases from J; junction bases left unmatched: 15. Germline-derived CDR1 and CDR2 are SQVTM and ANQGSEA. CDR3 DNA: TGCAGCGTCGCTGGAATAGCGGGGGGCACTTCGGAGACCCAGTACTTC. The encoded protein is CSVAGIAGGTSETQYF.

This clonotype was counted only a few times. The CDR3 nucleotides read TGCGCCAGCAGCTATCGGACAGATAGCACAGATACGCAGTATTTT. It specifies CASSYRTDSTDTQYF. The chain links TRBV5-1 to TRBJ2-3; perhaps TRBD1 as D (6 bases). The V and J ends lost 3 bases and 0 bases respectively, with 11 bases between them. Germline CDR1 and CDR2: SGHRS and YFSETQ. The CDR3 is 15 amino acids.

In its sample, this clonotype was seen a few times. The chain is built from TRBV6-6 and TRBJ1-2; D perhaps matches TRBD1 (5 bases). Germline V gene data show CDR1 as MNHNY and CDR2 as SVGAGI (reference sequence). The CDR3 has 13 residues. Trimming took 10 bases from V and 1 from J, leaving 13 bases between them. The DNA for the CDR3 is TGTGCCACTCCAGGGCCCCTTAACTATGGCTACACCTTC. This encodes CATPGPLNYGYTF.

J is TRBJ2-1 and V is TRBV4-3; 9 bases are shared with TRBD2. This CDR3 spans 16 amino acids. V dropped 3 bases and J dropped 5; count of bases not matched to a gene: 8. Germline V gene lookup returns CDR1 LGHNA and CDR2 YSLEER. This CDR3 is CASSHYLAGGDNEQFF. The DNA of the CDR3 is TGCGCCAGCAGCCATTATTTGGCGGGGGGGGACAATGAGCAGTTCTTC.

The chain employs TRBV30 and TRBJ2-5; D remains ambiguous. Per germline, CDR1 GTSNPN and CDR2 SVGIG (reference sequence). The CDR3 is made up of 14 amino acids. The ends were cut back, 6 bases at V and 5 bases at J, with 19 bases in the middle. The CDR3 loop reads CACYSGPNMETQYF. The DNA for the CDR3 is TGTGCCTGCTACTCCGGTCCTAACATGGAGACCCAGTACTTC.

This clonotype appeared many times. This chain connects TRBV7-7 to TRBJ2-1, with 9 bases identical to TRBD2. The CDR3 is 18 residues long. V shed 6 bases and J 6 bases; nucleotides not matched to a gene: 18. Per the germline V gene, CDR1 is SSHAT and CDR2 is FNYEAQ (reference sequence). The CDR3 reads CASSPYGTSSYFFNEQFF. In DNA form, the CDR3 reads TGTGCCAGCAGTCCTTATGGGACTAGCTCGTACTTCTTCAATGAGCAGTTCTTC.

This clonotype was observed many times. The chain links TRBV4-3 to TRBJ1-5, with D uncertain. The CDR3 extends over 15 amino acids. Germline assignment: CDR1 LGHNA and CDR2 YSLEER. Trimming shortened V by 1 base and J by 0 bases, and 7 bases separated the two germline ends. CDR3 sequence reads: CASSQGRSSNQPQHF. The DNA for the CDR3 is TGCGCCAGCAGCCAAGGCAGGTCTAGCAATCAGCCCCAGCATTTT.

This clonotype was detected a few times. The chain has TRBV12-3 or TRBV12-4 and TRBJ2-3; 10 nucleotides match TRBD2. This CDR3 contains 16 residues. Trimming took 6 bases from V and 4 from J; bases not matched to a gene: 10. CDR3: CASRPALAGGSDTQYF. For the CDR3, the DNA is TGTGCCAGCAGGCCCGCTTTAGCGGGGGGATCAGATACGCAGTATTTT.

This chain links TRBV2 with TRBJ2-2, with TRBD2 matching 7 bases. Trimming cost V 9 bases and J 1 base; bases outside gene matches: 5. Germline V gives CDR1 SNHLY, CDR2 FYNNEI. The CDR3 loop spans 14 amino acids. CDR3 protein: CASRDYLNTGELFF. The CDR3 nucleotides read TGTGCCAGTCGGGACTATCTGAACACCGGGGAGCTGTTTTTT.

Ten or more counts support this clonotype. This chain joins TRBV7-2 and TRBJ2-2; unclear D gene. CDR3 length equals 15 residues. V was cut by 4 bases and J by 0 bases, with 9 bases left in between. Germline V gene lookup returns CDR1 SGHTA and CDR2 FQGNSA. The CDR3 coding sequence is TGTGCCAGCAGCTGGACGCTTACGAACACCGGGGAGCTGTTTTTT. As protein: CASSWTLTNTGELFF. The full variable domain, completed using reference TRBV7-2 and TRBJ2-2, is GAGVSQSPSNKVTEKGKDVELRCDPISGHTALYWYRQSLGQGLEFLIYFQGNSAPDKSGLPSDRFSAERTGGSVSTLTIQRTQQEDSAVYLCASSWTLTNTGELFFGEGSRLTVL.

This clonotype rates as medium-sized. V usage is TRBV7-9 and J usage is TRBJ2-1; 7 nucleotides line up with TRBD2. This CDR3 region has 15 residues. Trimming removed 1 base from V and 5 bases from J; junction bases left unmatched: 5. From germline, CDR1 is SEHNR and CDR2 FQNEAQ (reference sequence). The CDR3: CASSLVGAGNNEQFF. The CDR3 nucleotides read TGTGCCAGCAGCTTAGTTGGAGCGGGGAACAATGAGCAGTTCTTC. Based on the CDR3 plus reference TRBV7-9 and TRBJ2-1, the full variable domain is DTGVSQNPRHKITKRGQNVTFRCDPISEHNRLYWYRQTLGQGPEFLTYFQNEAQLEKSRLLSDRFSAERPKGSFSTLEIQRTEQGDSAMYLCASSLVGAGNNEQFFGPGTRLTVL.

This clonotype turned up a few times. This chain uses TRBV29-1 with TRBJ1-1; 8 bases match TRBD1. The CDR3 covers 14 residues. V lost 6 bases and J lost 4; bases outside the gene matches: 10. Germline-derived CDR1 and CDR2 are SQVTM and ANQGSEA. The CDR3 DNA sequence: TGCAGCGTAAGCAGACAGGGGTGGAGCACTGAAGCTTTCTTT. It encodes CSVSRQGWSTEAFF.

This chain joins TRBV3-1 and TRBJ2-7; a weak D match, TRBD1 (5 bases). Per the germline V gene, CDR1 is LGHDT and CDR2 is YNNKEL (reference sequence). Trimming left V 3 bases short and J 6 bases short, with 15 bases between. The CDR3 has 14 residues. The CDR3 protein is CASSQGTGPGEQYF. DNA of the CDR3: TGTGCCAGCAGCCAGGGAACAGGCCCGGGCGAGCAGTACTTC.

The V and J genes are TRBV2 and TRBJ1-1; D remains unclear. This CDR3 contains 13 residues. V gave up 7 bases and J gave up 4 bases, with 13 bases separating them. Germline V gene lookup returns CDR1 SNHLY and CDR2 FYNNEI. CDR3 sequence reads: CASIGTRATEAFF. CDR3 coding DNA: TGTGCCAGCATCGGCACAAGAGCCACTGAAGCTTTCTTT.

The rearrangement joins TRBV11-2 to TRBJ2-1; TRBD2 agrees at 7 bases. Germline-derived CDR1 and CDR2 are SGHAT and FQNNGV. The CDR3 sequence is 15 residues long. With 5 bases clipped from V and 8 bases from J, the junction kept 12 bases outside the gene matches. Here the CDR3 reads CASSRLLAGDHEQFF. The CDR3 region has the DNA TGTGCCAGCAGCCGCCTCCTCGCGGGGGACCATGAGCAGTTCTTC.

This clonotype was recorded a few times. The chain has TRBV25-1 and TRBJ1-1; no clear D gene. CDR3 length: 13 residues. Trimming left V 2 bases short and J 4 bases short, with 8 bases between. Germline CDR1 MGHDK, CDR2 SYGVNS. The CDR3 coding sequence is TGTGCCAGCAGTGAAATCTTAGGCACTGAAGCTTTCTTT. Protein: CASSEILGTEAFF.

CDR3 sequence (DNA): TGTGCCACCGGAGGGGGACGGCAGACACTCTACAATGAGCAGTTCTTC. It codes for CATGGGRQTLYNEQFF. The chain links TRBV7-2 to TRBJ2-1; the D gene could be TRBD1 or TRBD2 (6 bases each). CDR3 length: 16 residues. In germline, CDR1 is SGHTA, CDR2 FQGNSA. Between the trimmed V and J ends, which lost 10 bases and 3 bases, there was a span of 22 bases.

This clonotype was seen many times. The chain couples TRBV7-2 to TRBJ2-7, with 7 positions matching TRBD2. CDR1 is SGHTA, CDR2 FQGNSA, per germline. The CDR3 covers 13 residues. V lost 6 bases, J lost 3 bases, and 5 bases stayed unmatched. CDR3 bases: TGTGCCAGCAGAGCGGGAACCCGCTACGAGCAGTACTTC. Translating it yields CASRAGTRYEQYF.

Only a few counts were recorded for this clonotype. V gene TRBV5-1 combines with J gene TRBJ2-3; TRBD2 agrees at 7 bases. V lost 4 bases to trimming and J lost 1 base; unmatched junction nucleotides: 9. The CDR3 covers 16 residues. The germline CDR1 and CDR2 sequences are SGHRS and YFSETQ. CDR3: CASSLGGASGTDTQYF. The CDR3 nucleotides read TGCGCCAGCAGCCTGGGAGGGGCTAGCGGCACAGATACGCAGTATTTT.

This clonotype was detected a few times. The rearrangement links TRBV11-1 to TRBJ2-1; 9 positions match TRBD2. This CDR3 is 14 amino acids long. The ends lost 8 bases at V and 4 bases at J; junction bases unmatched: 6. From germline, CDR1 is SGHAT and CDR2 FQDESV (reference sequence). As DNA, the CDR3 is TGTGCCAGCCATAGCGGGGGAACTTACAATGAGCAGTTCTTC. It encodes CASHSGGTYNEQFF.

This clonotype came up a few times. V and J are TRBV6-5 and TRBJ1-5; D remains ambiguous. The CDR3 runs to 16 residues. CDR1 is MNHEY and CDR2 is SVGAGI in the germline V gene. The V end was cut by 2 bases, the J end by 5 bases, with 16 bases between. CDR3 nucleotide sequence: TGTGCCAGCAGTTACGTAGAAGGGAGCCTCGATCAGCCCCAGCATTTT. This translates into CASSYVEGSLDQPQHF.

The chain joins TRBV6-1 to TRBJ1-2; no reliable D call. With 3 bases removed from V and 2 bases from J, the gap between germline ends came to 10 bases. CDR1 and CDR2 from the germline V gene are MNHNS and SASEGT. This CDR3 has 14 residues. CDR3 nucleotides: TGTGCCAGCAGTGAGACCGGATTGAACTATGGCTACACCTTC. Its translation: CASSETGLNYGYTF.

This clonotype occurred a few times. The chain recombines TRBV5-6 with TRBJ2-2; D is undetermined. Per the germline V gene, CDR1 is SGHDT and CDR2 is YYEEEE. The CDR3 extends over 16 amino acids. With 4 bases removed from V and 2 bases from J, the gap between germline ends came to 15 bases. The CDR3 region is CASSVSGPYNTGELFF. The CDR3 DNA reads TGTGCCAGCAGCGTGAGTGGGCCCTATAACACCGGGGAGCTGTTTTTT.

This clonotype was found a few times. The V call is TRBV12-3 or TRBV12-4, the J call TRBJ2-5, with D perhaps given as TRBD1 or TRBD2 (5 bases each). CDR3 length: 15 amino acids. V was shortened by 5 bases and J by 5 bases, with 18 bases between the two germline ends. The CDR3 loop is CASSPRPGRGETQYF. The CDR3 DNA sequence: TGTGCCAGCAGTCCCCGCCCGGGGCGCGGGGAGACCCAGTACTTC.

The table lists this clonotype with a few counts. The gene calls are TRBV12-3 or TRBV12-4 and TRBJ2-5, with no clear D. The CDR3 has 14 amino acids. V shed 5 bases and J shed 1 base, with 11 bases lying between them. For the CDR3, the DNA is TGTGCCAGCAGTAAACAGCCTTTCCAAGAGACCCAGTACTTC. Translation gives CASSKQPFQETQYF.

This clonotype was observed a few times. V gene TRBV6-2 or TRBV6-3 combines with J gene TRBJ2-2, with D possibly being TRBD2 (5 bases). V was trimmed by 0 bases and J by 0 bases, leaving 5 bases between them. Germline V gene lookup returns CDR1 MNHEY and CDR2 SVGEGT. The CDR3 spans 15 residues. CDR3 sequence (DNA): TGTGCCAGCAGTTACTCGGACTCGAACACCGGGGAGCTGTTTTTT. It codes for CASSYSDSNTGELFF.